A selection of T cell receptor beta chains follows, all from one sample in a study of blood T cells in healthy people across ages. TCRdb processed the 5' RACE reads anew with MiXCR; each CDR3 protein has one entry. The table records roughly 680,000 distinct CDR3 sequences, 52% of them present only once. The sample consisted of blood. Every receptor here comes from a woman older than 75 in good health. Each CDR3 is given with its conserved first and last residue. A D gene is named only where the DNA matches it firmly. Size is omitted from some rows. Given values are once, few, many or a class for expanded clones.

j_call | clone_size | v_call | d_call | cdr3_nt | cdr3_aa
TRBJ2-7 | NA | TRBV18 | NA | TGTGCCAGCTCACCGATGGAGGGTGTTTACGAGCAGTACTTC | CASSPMEGVYEQYF
TRBJ1-1 | NA | TRBV7-9 | NA | TGTGCCACGCAGGGGAACGCGTACACTGAAGCTTTCTTT | CATQGNAYTEAFF
TRBJ1-4 | few | TRBV9 | TRBD1 | TGTGCCAGCAGCGTAGGAGGGGGCCCCAATGAAAAACTGTTTTTT | CASSVGGGPNEKLFF
TRBJ2-1 | NA | TRBV20-1 | TRBD2 | TGCAGTGCTTTAACCCCGTCGGGTCTAGCGGGAGGAAATGAGCAGTTCTTC | CSALTPSGLAGGNEQFF
TRBJ2-2 | NA | TRBV5-1 | NA | TGCGCCAGCGCGGTGGGGACAACCAACACCGGGGAGCTGTTTTTT | CASAVGTTNTGELFF
TRBJ2-1 | many | TRBV27 | TRBD1 | TGTGCCAGCAGTCCGCAACAGGGGGCTGGTGAGCAGTTCTTC | CASSPQQGAGEQFF
TRBJ2-7 | many | TRBV6-1 | TRBD1 | TGTGCCAGCAGAAATAGACAGGGGGCCTACGAGCAGTACTTC | CASRNRQGAYEQYF
TRBJ1-2 | many | TRBV5-1 | NA | TGCGCCAGCAGCTTGGGCCCGGATGCGAGCTACACCTTC | CASSLGPDASYTF
TRBJ2-3 | many | TRBV12-3/TRBV12-4 | NA | TGTGCCAGCAGGCTAACAGATACGCAGTATTTT | CASRLTDTQYF
TRBJ2-3 | NA | TRBV4-3 | NA | TGCGCCGGCAGCCCAGGGACTCATATCACAGATACGCAGTATTTT | CAGSPGTHITDTQYF
TRBJ1-2 | NA | TRBV29-1 | NA | TGCAGCGTTCAGGACCACGGGACGGGAAGCTATGGCTACACCTTC | CSVQDHGTGSYGYTF
TRBJ1-1 | few | TRBV28 | TRBD1 | TGTGCCAGCAGTTCTGACAGGGTGAACACTGAAGCTTTCTTT | CASSSDRVNTEAFF
TRBJ2-1 | NA | TRBV7-3 | NA | TGTGCCAGCAGCTCTACGGTGGCCGGGAACAATGAGCAGTTCTTC | CASSSTVAGNNEQFF
TRBJ2-7 | many | TRBV27 | NA | TGTGCCAGAGGGGATCTCAGCTCCTACGAGCAGTACTTC | CARGDLSSYEQYF
TRBJ2-4 | NA | TRBV4-1 | NA | TGCGCCAGCAGCCTCCAGGGGGGATCCAAAAACATTCAGTACTTC | CASSLQGGSKNIQYF
TRBJ2-5 | NA | TRBV25-1 | NA | TGTGCCAGCGGGGACGGGGAGACCCAGTACTTC | CASGDGETQYF
TRBJ2-3 | NA | TRBV2 | NA | TGTGCCGCCAAGCCAGGTGCCGCAGATACGCAGTATTTT | CAAKPGAADTQYF
TRBJ2-3 | NA | TRBV20-1 | NA | TGCAGTGCTAGAGAAGCCCGAGATACGCAGTATTTT | CSAREARDTQYF
TRBJ2-7 | few | TRBV28 | TRBD1 | TGTGCCAGCAGCGAAACAGGGGCCGCCTACTACGAGCAGTACTTC | CASSETGAAYYEQYF
TRBJ2-3 | NA | TRBV21-1 | NA | TGTGCCAGCAGCAATGAACGAGCGGATACGCAGTATTTT | CASSNERADTQYF
TRBJ2-7 | many | TRBV5-1 | NA | TGCGCCAGCAGCTATCAATCTGGGGACACGGCCTACGAGCAGTACTTC | CASSYQSGDTAYEQYF
TRBJ2-1 | NA | TRBV27 | TRBD1 | TGTGCCAGCAGTATGTGGGGACAGTCCTACGAGCAGTTCTTC | CASSMWGQSYEQFF
TRBJ2-3 | NA | TRBV11-2 | TRBD2 | TGTGCCAGCAGCCTCGATAGCGGGTACACAGATACGCAGTATTTT | CASSLDSGYTDTQYF
TRBJ2-3 | many | TRBV12-3/TRBV12-4 | TRBD2 | TGTGCCAGCAGTTCCAGACTAGCGGGCGCCCTAGATACGCAGTATTTT | CASSSRLAGALDTQYF
TRBJ1-4 | NA | TRBV27 | NA | TGTGCCAGCAGTTTATCGAAAGGGTCGTTCGAAAAACTGTTTTTT | CASSLSKGSFEKLFF
TRBJ2-1 | many | TRBV12-3/TRBV12-4 | TRBD2 | TGTGCCAGCAGTTTAGGGACTAGCGGGAGGGCGGGACAGTTCTTC | CASSLGTSGRAGQFF
TRBJ2-6 | NA | TRBV28 | TRBD1 | TGTGCCAGCAGTTTATCAGGGACAGGGCCCTCTGGGGCCAACGTCCTGACTTTC | CASSLSGTGPSGANVLTF
TRBJ2-3 | NA | TRBV28 | NA | TGTGCCAGCAGTCTTAGGTTCGTCGGCACAGATACGCAGTATTTT | CASSLRFVGTDTQYF
TRBJ2-6 | NA | TRBV5-5 | NA | TGTGCCAGCAGTTCACGGACAGTCTCTGGGGCCAACGTCCTGACTTTC | CASSSRTVSGANVLTF
TRBJ2-5 | NA | TRBV20-1 | NA | TGCAGTGCTAGCCCTATGGGGGGAGTGAGGGAGACCCAGTACTTC | CSASPMGGVRETQYF
TRBJ2-1 | many | TRBV7-9 | NA | TGTGCCAGCACCCTAGCCGGCGAGCAGTTCTTC | CASTLAGEQFF
TRBJ1-4 | few | TRBV2 | TRBD1 | TGTGCCAGCAACCAGGGGGGCCCCTATGAAAAACTGTTTTTT | CASNQGGPYEKLFF
TRBJ2-1 | once | TRBV19 | TRBD2 | TGTGCCAGTAGTATCCGTATGGGAGGGGTCAATGAGCAGTTCTTC | CASSIRMGGVNEQFF
TRBJ2-3 | few | TRBV7-8 | NA | TGTGCCAGCACCTTGGTACCATCTTTCACAGATACGCAGTATTTT | CASTLVPSFTDTQYF
TRBJ2-7 | many | TRBV28 | NA | TGTGCCAGCAGTTGGGGAACCTACGAGCAGTACTTC | CASSWGTYEQYF
TRBJ2-4 | many | TRBV5-1 | NA | TGCGCCAGCAGCTCCGAGGGTTACATTCAGTACTTC | CASSSEGYIQYF
TRBJ1-2 | NA | TRBV7-9 | TRBD1 | TGTGCCAGCAGCATCGGGACAGGGATTCATGGCTACACCTTC | CASSIGTGIHGYTF
TRBJ2-1 | NA | TRBV29-1 | NA | TGCAGCGCTGTCCAGGAGGGTGAGCAGTTCTTC | CSAVQEGEQFF
TRBJ1-2 | many | TRBV20-1 | NA | TGCAGTGCTAGCTCCCGACATCTTTTTAACTATGGCTACACCTTC | CSASSRHLFNYGYTF
TRBJ2-1 | few | TRBV3-1 | TRBD2 | TGTGCCAGCAGCCCCCGACTAGCCATTCGGTTCTTC | CASSPRLAIRFF
TRBJ2-2 | once | TRBV7-9 | TRBD2 | TGTGCCAGCAGCTTAGAGGGACTAGCGACCGGGGAGCTGTTTTTT | CASSLEGLATGELFF
TRBJ2-7 | many | TRBV9 | TRBD1 | TGTGCCAGCAGCCCGACAGGGCGGAACTACGAGCAGTACTTC | CASSPTGRNYEQYF
TRBJ1-5 | once | TRBV9 | NA | TGTGCCAGCAGCGCGGGGGCTCGGGATCAGCCCCAGCATTTT | CASSAGARDQPQHF
TRBJ1-1 | NA | TRBV6-5 | NA | TGTGCCAGCAACCCCGGGCGCCGGAACACTGAAGCTTTCTTT | CASNPGRRNTEAFF
TRBJ2-4 | NA | TRBV7-9 | NA | TGTGCCAGCAGTTTCGACGGGGGTGTTCAGTACTTC | CASSFDGGVQYF
TRBJ1-2 | NA | TRBV12-3/TRBV12-4 | NA | TGTGCCAGCAGTTACATGGGCTTAGGCTATGGCTACACCTTC | CASSYMGLGYGYTF
TRBJ2-1 | many | TRBV5-1 | NA | TGCGCCAGCAGCTTGATGCGGGGCTCCTACAATGAGCAGTTCTTC | CASSLMRGSYNEQFF
TRBJ2-5 | NA | TRBV9 | NA | TGTGCCAGCAGCGGGCGGGACAGCCCGATCCAAGAGACCCAGTACTTC | CASSGRDSPIQETQYF
TRBJ2-1 | many | TRBV28 | TRBD1 | TGTGCCAGCAGTCAGCCGGGGACAGGGTATGAGCAGTTCTTC | CASSQPGTGYEQFF
TRBJ1-5 | NA | TRBV20-1 | TRBD1 | TGCAGTGCCCGACCACAGGGGGCGTGGAAGCCCCAGCATTTT | CSARPQGAWKPQHF
TRBJ2-3 | once | TRBV7-2 | TRBD2 | TGTGCCAGCAGCCCACAGCGGGGGGGGATCACAGATACGCAGTATTTT | CASSPQRGGITDTQYF
TRBJ1-6 | many | TRBV27 | NA | TGTGCCAGCAGTCCCCTCGCGAAGAGAAATTCACCCCTCCACTTT | CASSPLAKRNSPLHF
TRBJ2-5 | NA | TRBV20-1 | TRBD2 | TGCAGTGCTCCCCGACTAGCGGGGGGGATAAGAGATACCCAGTACTTC | CSAPRLAGGIRDTQYF
TRBJ2-4 | NA | TRBV29-1 | NA | TGCAGCGGGGGGGCCCAAAACATTCAGTACTTC | CSGGAQNIQYF
TRBJ1-2 | few | TRBV29-1 | NA | TGCAGCGTTGAGAGACGAGGAGGCTACACCTTC | CSVERRGGYTF
TRBJ1-6 | NA | TRBV27 | NA | TGTGCCAGCAGTTTTAAAAGAACCTATAATTCACCCCTCCACTTT | CASSFKRTYNSPLHF
TRBJ1-4 | many | TRBV6-5 | TRBD1 | TGTGCCAGCAGTTACTCCCGGACAGGGGTTCGGGATGAAAAACTGTTTTTT | CASSYSRTGVRDEKLFF
TRBJ2-3 | NA | TRBV2 | TRBD2 | TGTGCCAGCGGGACTAGCGAACCAGATACGCAGTATTTT | CASGTSEPDTQYF
TRBJ2-4 | NA | TRBV29-1 | NA | TGCAGCGCCGGGTTAACCAAAAACATTCAGTACTTC | CSAGLTKNIQYF